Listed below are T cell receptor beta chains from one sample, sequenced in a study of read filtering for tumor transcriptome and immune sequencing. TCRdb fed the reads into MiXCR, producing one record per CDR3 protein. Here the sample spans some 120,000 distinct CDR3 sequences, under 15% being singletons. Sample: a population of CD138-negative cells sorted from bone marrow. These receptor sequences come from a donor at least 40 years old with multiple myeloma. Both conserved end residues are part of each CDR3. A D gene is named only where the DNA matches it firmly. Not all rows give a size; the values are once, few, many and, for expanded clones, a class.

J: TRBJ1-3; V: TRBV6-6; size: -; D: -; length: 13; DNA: TGTGCCAGTCACTCCCGTACTGGAAACACCATATATTTT; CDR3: CASHSRTGNTIYF
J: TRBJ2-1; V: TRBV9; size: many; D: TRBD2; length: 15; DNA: TGTGCCAGCAGCCCCGGACTAGTTTCCTACAATGAGCAGTTCTTC; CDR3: CASSPGLVSYNEQFF
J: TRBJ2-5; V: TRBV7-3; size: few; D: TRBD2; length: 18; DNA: TGTGCCAGCAGCTCGGGACTAGCGGAGGGGATCGACCAAGAGACCCAGTACTTC; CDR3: CASSSGLAEGIDQETQYF
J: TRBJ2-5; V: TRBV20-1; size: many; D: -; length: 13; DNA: TGCAGTGCCGGGCCCCGCTCTCAAGAGACCCAGTACTTC; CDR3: CSAGPRSQETQYF
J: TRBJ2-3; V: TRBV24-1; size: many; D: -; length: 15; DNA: TGTGCCACCAGTGATTTAGAGCGAAGCACAGATACGCAGTATTTT; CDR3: CATSDLERSTDTQYF
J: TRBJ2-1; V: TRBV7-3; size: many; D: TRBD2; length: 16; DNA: TGTGCCAGCAGCCCCGGGACTAGCGGGAGCGGAAATGAGCAGTTCTTC; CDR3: CASSPGTSGSGNEQFF
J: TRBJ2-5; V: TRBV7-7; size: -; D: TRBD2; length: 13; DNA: TGTGCTAGCAGCCGGGAGGACCAGAGCACCCAGTACTTC; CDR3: CASSREDQSTQYF
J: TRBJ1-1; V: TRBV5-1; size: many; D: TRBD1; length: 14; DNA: TGCGCCAGCAGCTTAAATGCAGGGGGCACTGAAGCTTTCTTT; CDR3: CASSLNAGGTEAFF
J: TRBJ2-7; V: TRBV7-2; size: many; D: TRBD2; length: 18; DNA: TGTGCCAGCAGCTTAGCGCTTGGCCTAGCGGGAGACCCCGCCGAGCAGTACTTC; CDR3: CASSLALGLAGDPAEQYF
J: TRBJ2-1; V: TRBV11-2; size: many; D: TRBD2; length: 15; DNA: TGTGCCAGCAACCAAAGGATTAGCGGGGTCAATGAGCAGTTCTTC; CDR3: CASNQRISGVNEQFF
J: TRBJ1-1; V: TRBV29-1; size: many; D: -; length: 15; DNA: TGCAGCGCCTCCCGAGCCGGGCGCACTGACACTGAAGCTTTCTTT; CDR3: CSASRAGRTDTEAFF